Each of the 4 T cell receptor beta chains below was sequenced from the same sample in a study of cytomegalovirus exposure and HLA in healthy donors. The PCR ran on 60 Vbeta and 13 Jbeta primers. Clones were sequenced by immunoSEQ multiplex PCR, and TCRdb holds only the in-frame ones, with some missing. The table includes approximately 81,000 clones, about three quarters detected once. The material sequenced was PBMCs. The receptors here all came from a man in his forties or fifties in good health and CMV-seropositive.

The chain couples TRBV6-5 to TRBJ1-5, with 7 bases fitting TRBD1. This CDR3 comprises 15 residues. Germline assignment: CDR1 MNHEY and CDR2 SVGAGI. V shed 6 bases and J 4 bases; nucleotides not matched to a gene: 9. The CDR3 reads CASSQVGTANQPQHF. In DNA form, the CDR3 reads TGTGCCAGCAGCCAAGTAGGGACAGCTAATCAGCCCCAGCATTTT.

V and J are TRBV19 and TRBJ1-1, with unresolved D. CDR3 length: 13 amino acids. Trimming left V 5 bases short and J 0 bases short, with 7 bases between. Germline V lookup: CDR1 LNHDA, CDR2 SQIVND (reference sequence). CDR3 amino acids: CASSGELNTEAFF. CDR3 sequence (DNA): TGTGCCAGTAGTGGGGAGTTGAACACTGAAGCTTTCTTT. The full variable domain, rest sourced from reference TRBV19 and TRBJ1-1, is DGGITQSPKYLFRKEGQNVTLSCEQNLNHDAMYWYRQDPGQGLRLIYYSQIVNDFQKGDIAEGYSVSREKKESFPLTVTSAQKNPTAFYLCASSGELNTEAFFGQGTRLTVV.

The chain links TRBV6-1 to TRBJ2-1, with 11 bases matching TRBD2. The junction had 5 bases not matched to a gene; V was cut back by 7 bases and J by 3 bases. The germline gives CDR1 MNHNS, CDR2 SASEGT. This CDR3 is 15 amino acids long. The CDR3 is CASNAGLAVYNEQFF. The CDR3 nucleotides are TGTGCCAGCAATGCGGGACTAGCGGTCTACAATGAGCAGTTCTTC.

The genes are TRBV5-4 and TRBJ1-5; TRBD1 aligns across 10 bases. The V gene's germline CDR1 is SGHNT and CDR2 YYREEE (reference sequence). The CDR3 covers 14 residues. The V gene end was trimmed by 2 bases and the J gene end by 7 bases; junction bases not matched to a gene: 3. The CDR3 spells CASSLGTGDQPQHF. The CDR3 bases are TGTGCCAGCAGCTTAGGGACAGGGGACCAGCCCCAGCATTTT.